Sequencing of this T cell receptor beta chain was carried out in a study of T cell repertoires in cytomegalovirus infection. Study as a whole: Recently identified HLA-C-restricted and well-studied HLA-B-restricted CMV epitopes were used. Indicated by public TCR beta signatures were CMV infection and matching HLA type.

The CDR3 covers 12 residues. Trimming removed 9 bases at V and 2 bases at J, with 11 bases between. From germline, CDR1 is SEHNR and CDR2 FQNEAQ (reference sequence). TCRdb called the reads again in MiXCR, with one record for every CDR3 protein. The repertoire includes around 770,000 distinct CDR3 sequences, 25% to 35% of them detected once, and roughly 14% sits in the top ten. For this clonotype: Its matching antigen is unknown.

The sample in question was cultured CD8+ T cells from PBMCs, obtained from culture after CMV antigen stimulation. J is TRBJ2-7 and V is TRBV7-9; D unclear. The sequence was obtained from a human donor in good health (CMV status not recorded). Some clones in this sample may be carry-over from other donors' samples. The CDR3 coding sequence is TGTGCCAGTGTGGACGGACCCTACGAGCAGTACTTC. Translation: CASVDGPYEQYF.